What follows are 14 T cell receptor beta chains derived from one specimen sequenced in a study of blood T cell repertoires in COVID-19. Sequenced by immunoSEQ multiplex PCR; TCRdb stores in-frame clones only, minus some. The table shows 250,000 or so clones, with around 86% occurring only once. The sequencing input was peripheral blood. Receptors originate from a woman in her fifties or sixties with COVID-19, enrolled during active disease.

This clone showed up just once. This rearrangement joins TRBV27 to TRBJ1-5; D perhaps matches TRBD1 (5 bases). Trimming removed 1 base at V and 0 bases at J, with 19 bases between. Germline CDR1 and CDR2: MNHEY and SMNVEV (reference sequence). This CDR3 region has 19 residues. The chain's CDR3 is CASSLWGLERVNSNQPQHF. DNA of the CDR3: TGTGCCAGCAGTTTATGGGGACTCGAGAGGGTCAATAGCAATCAGCCCCAGCATTTT.

This sequence joins TRBV2 and TRBJ2-2, with 11 bases lining up with TRBD2. The CDR3 consists of 15 residues. Germline-derived CDR1 and CDR2 are SNHLY and FYNNEI. The junction had 3 bases not matched to a gene; V was cut back by 6 bases and J by 3 bases. In DNA, the CDR3 is TGTGCCAGCAGGGCGGGACTAGCGGACACCGGGGAGCTGTTTTTT. Its protein is CASRAGLADTGELFF. Using reference TRBV2 and TRBJ2-2 for the parts outside the CDR3, the full variable domain is EPEVTQTPSHQVTQMGQEVILRCVPISNHLYFYWYRQILGQKVEFLVSFYNNEISEKSEIFDDQFSVERPDGSNFTLKIRSTKLEDSAMYFCASRAGLADTGELFFGEGSRLTVL.

The chain couples TRBV7-2 to TRBJ2-1; a possible D gene is TRBD2 (8 bases). Trimming took 5 bases from V and 2 from J, leaving 19 bases between them. The V gene's germline CDR1 is SGHTA and CDR2 FQGNSA. The CDR3 contains 17 residues. The CDR3 nucleotides are TGTGCCAGCAGCCTTGAGGGGGCCGGGGGGGCCTACAATGAGCAGTTCTTC. Protein product: CASSLEGAGGAYNEQFF.

In this sample, this clone turned up once. The chain recombines TRBV14 with TRBJ1-1, with D possibly matching TRBD1 (6 bases). The germline V gene encodes CDR1 SGHDN and CDR2 FVKESK. V lost 0 bases to trimming and J lost 1 base, with 18 bases between them. CDR3 length: 18 residues. CDR3 nucleotide sequence: TGTGCCAGCAGCCAAGAGGACAGCCTCGGGCCATGGAACACTGAAGCTTTCTTT. Protein sequence: CASSQEDSLGPWNTEAFF.

The chain employs TRBV2 and TRBJ2-4; 7 nucleotides line up with TRBD1. This CDR3 contains 14 residues. V lost 8 bases, J lost 6 bases, and 10 bases stayed unmatched. The V gene's germline CDR1 is SNHLY and CDR2 FYNNEI. CDR3 in DNA: TGTGCCAGCTGTGTGGGTGGGGACAGAAACATTCAGTACTTC. Translated, it gives CASCVGGDRNIQYF.

V and J are TRBV28 and TRBJ1-2; D remains unclear. The CDR3 is 15 amino acids. CDR1 is MDHEN and CDR2 is SYDVKM in the germline V gene. Trimming cost V 2 bases and J 6 bases, with 16 bases left between them. The CDR3 is CASSLRTVLWDGYTF. The CDR3 DNA sequence: TGTGCCAGCAGTTTAAGAACAGTCCTTTGGGATGGCTACACCTTC.

This chain connects TRBV15 to TRBJ1-5; D is possibly TRBD1 (6 bases). Germline CDR1 reads LNHNV; CDR2 reads YYDKDF (reference sequence). V lost 4 bases, J lost 2 bases, and 15 bases lay in between. The CDR3 contains 16 residues. CDR3 sequence (DNA): TGTGCCACCAGCAAGGTTGCGGGGGCTGGCAATCAGCCCCAGCATTTT. This encodes CATSKVAGAGNQPQHF.

The rearrangement links TRBV7-9 to TRBJ1-2, with D tentatively TRBD1 (6 bases). The CDR3 extends over 14 amino acids. Trimming cost V 5 bases and J 2 bases, with 12 bases left between them. Germline CDR1 SEHNR, CDR2 FQNEAQ (reference sequence). The CDR3 here is CASSQGLENYGYTF. The CDR3 DNA is TGTGCCAGCAGCCAGGGGCTCGAGAACTATGGCTACACCTTC.

V usage is TRBV5-6 and J usage is TRBJ1-5, with D perhaps matching TRBD1 (5 bases). The ends were cut back, 1 base at V and 7 bases at J, with 12 bases in the middle. This CDR3 comprises 14 residues. Germline V gene lookup returns CDR1 SGHDT and CDR2 YYEEEE. The DNA for the CDR3 is TGTGCCAGCAGCTTGTGGCAGGGCGGCCAGCCCCAGCATTTT. It yields the protein CASSLWQGGQPQHF.

This chain connects TRBV19 to TRBJ1-1, with 8 bases lining up with TRBD1. Germline loops: CDR1 LNHDA, CDR2 SQIVND (reference sequence). The V segment lost 3 bases and the J segment 0 bases; nucleotides outside the gene matches: 3. CDR3 length: 15 amino acids. Here the CDR3 reads CASSMGTGLNTEAFF. The CDR3, as DNA: TGTGCCAGTAGTATGGGGACAGGACTGAACACTGAAGCTTTCTTT.

The J gene is TRBJ2-5, the V gene TRBV9; weak D call: TRBD2 (5 bases). Trimming removed 2 bases from V and 4 bases from J, with 15 bases in between. The CDR3 runs to 15 residues. Germline V gene sequence: CDR1 SGDLS, CDR2 YYNGEE. In DNA, the CDR3 is TGTGCCAGCAGCGTCCTGGACGGGGTTAGAGAGACCCAGTACTTC. Its translation is CASSVLDGVRETQYF.

The rearrangement uses TRBV6-5 and TRBJ1-2; D is uncertain. CDR1 and CDR2 (germline): MNHEY, SVGAGI. The V end lost 0 bases, the J end lost 5 bases, and 7 bases lay between the germline ends. This CDR3 is 13 amino acids long. The DNA for the CDR3 is TGTGCCAGCAGTTACTCGACGGAGTATGGCTACACCTTC. It encodes CASSYSTEYGYTF.

This rearrangement joins TRBV7-9 to TRBJ2-1; 10 bases map to TRBD2. In germline, CDR1 is SEHNR, CDR2 FQNEAQ (reference sequence). CDR3 length equals 17 residues. J lost 5 bases, V lost 1 base, and 8 bases had no gene match. The CDR3 sequence is CASSLGASGSIDNEQFF. For the CDR3, the DNA is TGTGCCAGCAGCTTAGGGGCTAGCGGGAGTATCGACAATGAGCAGTTCTTC.

The chain has TRBV29-1 and TRBJ2-7; 10 bases are shared with TRBD1. The CDR3 sequence is 13 residues long. The germline CDR1 and CDR2 sequences are SQVTM and ANQGSEA. Losses at the gene ends were 4 bases for V and 7 bases for J; bases not matched to a gene: 7. In DNA, the CDR3 is TGCAGCGTTGGGGGACAGGGGACTGAGGAGCAGTACTTC. Residues: CSVGGQGTEEQYF.